This T cell receptor beta chain was profiled in a study of cytomegalovirus exposure and HLA in healthy donors. Germline V gives CDR1 SSHAT, CDR2 FNYEAQ (reference sequence). This CDR3 spans 13 amino acids. Trimming pared 2 bases from V and 4 bases from J, leaving 8 bases between. The table came from immunoSEQ multiplex PCR; TCRdb's copy has only in-frame clones and leaves some out. The sample has some 250,000 clones, about 92% seen once. This rearrangement joins TRBV7-7 to TRBJ1-1, with D possibly matching TRBD1 (5 bases). Source material: PBMCs. This clonotype originated in a woman in her 30s in good health and CMV-seronegative. The CDR3 reads CASSLRGITEAFF. The CDR3 DNA reads as TGTGCCAGCAGCTTAAGGGGTATCACTGAAGCTTTCTTT. Filled out from reference TRBV7-7 and TRBJ1-1, the complete variable domain reads GAGVSQSPRYKVTKRGQDVTLRCDPISSHATLYWYQQALGQGPEFLTYFNYEAQPDKSGLPSDRFSAERPEGSISTLTIQRTEQRDSAMYRCASSLRGITEAFFGQGTRLTVV.